This T cell receptor (beta chain) was recovered during a study of blood T cells in healthy people across ages. The germline V gene has CDR1 LGHDT and CDR2 YNNKEL (reference sequence). The CDR3 is 16 residues long. This clonotype was seen a handful of times. As yet, its antigen is unknown. One junction end disagrees with the germline gene, perhaps due to a read error. Donors ranged from about 6 to 95 years old and were healthy Caucasians in Russia. Study findings and constraints: Because donor CMV status was unknown, expanded clonotype changes were possibly confounded.

Together with a sample-barcoded 5' primer, a J-beta primer mix was included in a second PCR lasting about 7 to 12 cycles. MiXCR, applied by TCRdb to the 5' RACE reads, yields one record per CDR3 protein. The sample lists about 280,000 distinct CDR3 sequences, roughly 26% occurring once. The sequenced sample consisted of blood. The gene calls are TRBV3-1 and TRBJ1-5; D is possibly TRBD1 (5 bases). This clonotype was obtained from a woman aged 65 to 85 in good health. CDR3: CASSQDGGRSNQPQHF. The DNA for the CDR3 is TGTGCCAGCAGCCAAGATGGGGGTAGGAGCAACCAGCCCCAGCATTTT.